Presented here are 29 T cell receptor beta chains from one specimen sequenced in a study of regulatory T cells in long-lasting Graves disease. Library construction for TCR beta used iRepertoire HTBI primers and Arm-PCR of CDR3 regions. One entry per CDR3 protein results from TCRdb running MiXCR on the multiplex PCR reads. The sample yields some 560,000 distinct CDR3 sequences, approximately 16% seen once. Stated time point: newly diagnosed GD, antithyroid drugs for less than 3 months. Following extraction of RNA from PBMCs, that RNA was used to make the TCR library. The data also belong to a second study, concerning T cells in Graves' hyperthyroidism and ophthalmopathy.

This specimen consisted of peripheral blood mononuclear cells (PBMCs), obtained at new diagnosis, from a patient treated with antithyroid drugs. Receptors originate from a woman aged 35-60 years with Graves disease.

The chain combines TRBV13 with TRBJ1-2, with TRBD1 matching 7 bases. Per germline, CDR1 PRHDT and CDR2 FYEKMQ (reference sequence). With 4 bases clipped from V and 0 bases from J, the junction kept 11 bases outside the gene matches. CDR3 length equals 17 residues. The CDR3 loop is CASSSYPTGVANYGYTF. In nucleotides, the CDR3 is TGTGCCAGCAGCTCTTACCCAACAGGGGTTGCTAACTATGGCTACACCTTC.

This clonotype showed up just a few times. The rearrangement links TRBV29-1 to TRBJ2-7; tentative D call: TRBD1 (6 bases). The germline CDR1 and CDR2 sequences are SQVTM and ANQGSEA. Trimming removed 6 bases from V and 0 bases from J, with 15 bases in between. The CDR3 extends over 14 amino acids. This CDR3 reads CSVSRDTLSYEQYF. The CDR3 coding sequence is TGCAGCGTAAGCCGGGACACCCTCTCCTACGAGCAGTACTTC.

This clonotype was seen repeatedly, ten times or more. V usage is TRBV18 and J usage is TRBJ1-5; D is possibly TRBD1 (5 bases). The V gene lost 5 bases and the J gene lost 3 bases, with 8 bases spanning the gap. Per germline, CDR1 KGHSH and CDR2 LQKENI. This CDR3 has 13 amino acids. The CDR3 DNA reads TGTGCCAGCTCAGACAGTCACAATCAGCCCCAGCATTTT. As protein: CASSDSHNQPQHF.

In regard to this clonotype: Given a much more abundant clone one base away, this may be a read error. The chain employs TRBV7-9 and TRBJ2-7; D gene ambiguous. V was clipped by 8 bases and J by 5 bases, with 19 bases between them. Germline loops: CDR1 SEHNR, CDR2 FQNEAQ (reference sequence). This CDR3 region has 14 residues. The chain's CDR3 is CASGWTETTHEQYF. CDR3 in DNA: TGTGCCAGCGGCTGGACGGAAACCACCCACGAGCAGTACTTC. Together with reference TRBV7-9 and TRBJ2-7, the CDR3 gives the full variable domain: DTGVSQNPRHKITKRGQNVTFRCDPISEHNRLYWYRQTLGQGPEFLTYFQNEAQLEKSRLLSDRFSAERPKGSFSTLEIQRTEQGDSAMYLCASGWTETTHEQYFGPGTRLTVT.

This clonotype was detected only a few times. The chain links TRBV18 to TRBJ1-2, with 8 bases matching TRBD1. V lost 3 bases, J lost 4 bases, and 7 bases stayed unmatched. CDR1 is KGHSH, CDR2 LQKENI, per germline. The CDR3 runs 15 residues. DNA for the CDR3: TGTGCCAGCTCACCTCCGACAGGGGCCGTCTATGGCTACACCTTC. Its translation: CASSPPTGAVYGYTF.

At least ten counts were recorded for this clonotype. The CDR3 sequence is CASSLDSSGDLGAQYF. DNA for the CDR3: TGTGCCAGCAGCTTAGATTCTAGCGGGGATTTAGGTGCGCAGTATTTT. V is TRBV11-2 and J is TRBJ2-3, with 9 bases that match TRBD2. Germline trimming cut 0 bases from V and 10 bases from J; bases unmatched to any gene: 11. Per the germline V gene, CDR1 is SGHAT and CDR2 is FQNNGV. The CDR3 loop spans 16 amino acids.

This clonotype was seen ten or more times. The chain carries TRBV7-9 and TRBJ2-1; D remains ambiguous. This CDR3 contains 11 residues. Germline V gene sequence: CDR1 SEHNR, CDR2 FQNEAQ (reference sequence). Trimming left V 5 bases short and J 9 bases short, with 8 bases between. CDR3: CASSKGIEQFF. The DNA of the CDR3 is TGTGCCAGCAGCAAGGGCATTGAGCAGTTCTTC.

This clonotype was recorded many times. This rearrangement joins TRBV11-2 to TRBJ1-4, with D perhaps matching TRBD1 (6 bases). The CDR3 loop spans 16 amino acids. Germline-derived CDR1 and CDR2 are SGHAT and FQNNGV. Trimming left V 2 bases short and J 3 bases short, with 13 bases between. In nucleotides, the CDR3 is TGTGCCAGCAGCTTATGGGGGGCTCAATCTAATGAAAAACTGTTTTTT. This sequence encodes CASSLWGAQSNEKLFF.

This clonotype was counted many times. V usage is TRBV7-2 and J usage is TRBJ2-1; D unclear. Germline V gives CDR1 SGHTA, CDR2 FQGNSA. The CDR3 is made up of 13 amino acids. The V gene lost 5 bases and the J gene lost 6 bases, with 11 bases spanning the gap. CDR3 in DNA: TGTGCCAGCAGCCTAACCCCGGGCAATGAGCAGTTCTTC. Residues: CASSLTPGNEQFF.

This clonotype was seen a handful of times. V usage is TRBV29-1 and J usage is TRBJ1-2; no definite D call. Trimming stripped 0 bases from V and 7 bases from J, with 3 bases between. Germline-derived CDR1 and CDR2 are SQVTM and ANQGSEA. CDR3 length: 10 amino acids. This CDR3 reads CSVEDFGYTF. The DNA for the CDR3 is TGCAGCGTTGAAGATTTTGGCTACACCTTC.

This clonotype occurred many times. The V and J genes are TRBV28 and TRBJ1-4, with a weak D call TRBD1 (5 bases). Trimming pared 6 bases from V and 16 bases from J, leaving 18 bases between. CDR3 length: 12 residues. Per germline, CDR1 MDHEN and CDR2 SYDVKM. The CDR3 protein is CASSLGEQPPFF. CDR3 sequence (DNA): TGTGCCAGCAGCCTAGGGGAACAGCCGCCGTTTTTT.

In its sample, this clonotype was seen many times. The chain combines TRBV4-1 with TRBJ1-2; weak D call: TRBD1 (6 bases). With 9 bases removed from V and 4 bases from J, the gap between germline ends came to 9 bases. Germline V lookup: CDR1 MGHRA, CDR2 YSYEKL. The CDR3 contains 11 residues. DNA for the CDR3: TGCGCCAGTCGGACAGTCTATGGCTACACCTTC. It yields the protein CASRTVYGYTF.

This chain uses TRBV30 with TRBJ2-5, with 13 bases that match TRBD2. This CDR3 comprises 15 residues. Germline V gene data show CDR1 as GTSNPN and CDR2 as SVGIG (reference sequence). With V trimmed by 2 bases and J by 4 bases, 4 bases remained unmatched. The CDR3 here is CAWSTSGGALETQYF. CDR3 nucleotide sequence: TGTGCCTGGAGTACTAGCGGGGGGGCCTTAGAGACCCAGTACTTC.

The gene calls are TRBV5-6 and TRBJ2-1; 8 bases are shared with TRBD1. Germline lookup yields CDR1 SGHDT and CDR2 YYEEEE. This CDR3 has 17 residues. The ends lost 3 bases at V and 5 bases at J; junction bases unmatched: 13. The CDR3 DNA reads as TGTGCCAGCAGCTCCCCAATTGGACAGGGTCGGCACAATGAGCAGTTCTTC. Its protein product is CASSSPIGQGRHNEQFF.

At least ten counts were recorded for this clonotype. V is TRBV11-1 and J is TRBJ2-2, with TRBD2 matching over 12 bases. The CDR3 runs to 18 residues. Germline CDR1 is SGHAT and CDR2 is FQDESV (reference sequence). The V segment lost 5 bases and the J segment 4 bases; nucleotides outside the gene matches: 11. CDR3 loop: CASSRTRLAGAGTGELFF. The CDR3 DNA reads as TGTGCCAGCAGCCGCACGCGACTAGCGGGGGCTGGCACCGGGGAGCTGTTTTTT.

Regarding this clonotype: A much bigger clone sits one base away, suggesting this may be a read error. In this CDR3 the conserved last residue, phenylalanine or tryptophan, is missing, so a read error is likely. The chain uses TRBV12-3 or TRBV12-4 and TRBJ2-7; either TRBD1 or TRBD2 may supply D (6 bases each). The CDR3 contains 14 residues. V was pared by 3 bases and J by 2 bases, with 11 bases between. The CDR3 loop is CASSFGGGPYEQYS. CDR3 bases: TGTGCCAGCAGTTTCGGTGGGGGGCCCTACGAGCAGTACTCC.

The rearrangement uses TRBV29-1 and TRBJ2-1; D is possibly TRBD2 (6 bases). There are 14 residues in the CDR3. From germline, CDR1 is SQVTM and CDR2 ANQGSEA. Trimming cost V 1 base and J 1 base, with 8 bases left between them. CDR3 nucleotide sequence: TGCAGCGTTGAAGTGGAGGGATCCTACAATGAGCAGTTCTTC. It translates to CSVEVEGSYNEQFF.

The CDR3 protein is CASSLIGGLTDGNTIYF. In DNA, the CDR3 is TGTGCCAGCAGCTTAATCGGGGGGCTAACGGATGGAAACACCATATATTTT. The rearrangement links TRBV11-2 to TRBJ1-3, with a weak D call TRBD1 (6 bases). This CDR3 has 17 amino acids. The germline V and J ends were trimmed by 2 bases and 3 bases, with 17 bases remaining between them. Germline V lookup: CDR1 SGHAT, CDR2 FQNNGV. The full variable domain, with the rest looked up from reference TRBV11-2 and TRBJ1-3, is EAGVAQSPRYKIIEKRQSVAFWCNPISGHATLYWYQQILGQGPKLLIQFQNNGVVDDSQLPKDRFSAERLKGVDSTLKIQPAKLEDSAVYLCASSLIGGLTDGNTIYFGEGSWLTVV.

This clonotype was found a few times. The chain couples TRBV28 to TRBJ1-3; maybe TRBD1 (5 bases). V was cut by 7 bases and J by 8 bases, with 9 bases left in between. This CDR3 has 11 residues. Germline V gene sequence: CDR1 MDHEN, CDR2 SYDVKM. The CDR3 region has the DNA TGTGCCAGCAATTGGGGGGACACCATATATTTT. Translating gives CASNWGDTIYF.

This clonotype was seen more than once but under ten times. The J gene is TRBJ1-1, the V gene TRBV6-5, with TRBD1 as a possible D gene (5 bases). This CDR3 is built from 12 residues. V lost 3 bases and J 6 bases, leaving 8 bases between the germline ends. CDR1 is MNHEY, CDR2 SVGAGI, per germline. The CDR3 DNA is TGTGCCAGCAGTTATCGGGGGGCTGAAGCTTTCTTT. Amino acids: CASSYRGAEAFF.

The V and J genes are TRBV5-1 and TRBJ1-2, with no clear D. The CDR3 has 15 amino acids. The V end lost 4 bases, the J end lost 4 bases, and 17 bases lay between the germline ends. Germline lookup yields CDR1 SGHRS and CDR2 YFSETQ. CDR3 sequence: CASSTPEAGPYGYTF. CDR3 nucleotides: TGCGCCAGCAGCACCCCCGAGGCGGGCCCCTATGGCTACACCTTC.

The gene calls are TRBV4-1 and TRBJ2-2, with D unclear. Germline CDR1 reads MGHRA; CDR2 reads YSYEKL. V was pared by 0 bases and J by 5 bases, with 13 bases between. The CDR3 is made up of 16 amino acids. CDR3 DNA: TGCGCCAGCAGCCAAGATACTTGGGAATATACCGGGGAGCTGTTTTTT. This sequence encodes CASSQDTWEYTGELFF.

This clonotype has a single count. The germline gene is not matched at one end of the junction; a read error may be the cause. The CDR3 protein is CASSQRTGLSTNERLFF. CDR3 DNA sequence: TGTGCCAGCAGCCAGCGGACAGGTCTATCAACTAATGAAAGACTGTTTTTT. The chain links TRBV11-3 to TRBJ1-4, with TRBD1 matching 7 bases. The V gene's germline CDR1 is SGHNT and CDR2 YENEEA. The CDR3 loop spans 17 amino acids. Drawing the rest from reference TRBV11-3 and TRBJ1-4, the complete variable domain is EAGVVQSPRYKIIEKKQPVAFWCNPISGHNTLYWYLQNLGQGPELLIRYENEEAVDDSQLPKDRFSAERLKGVDSTLKIQPAELGDSAVYLCASSQRTGLSTNERLFFGSGTQLSVL.

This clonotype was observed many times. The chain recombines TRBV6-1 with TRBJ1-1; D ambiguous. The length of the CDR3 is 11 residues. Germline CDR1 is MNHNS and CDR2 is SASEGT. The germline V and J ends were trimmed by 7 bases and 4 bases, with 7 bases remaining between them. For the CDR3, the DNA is TGTGCCAGCAAGCTACGCACTGAAGCTTTCTTT. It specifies CASKLRTEAFF.

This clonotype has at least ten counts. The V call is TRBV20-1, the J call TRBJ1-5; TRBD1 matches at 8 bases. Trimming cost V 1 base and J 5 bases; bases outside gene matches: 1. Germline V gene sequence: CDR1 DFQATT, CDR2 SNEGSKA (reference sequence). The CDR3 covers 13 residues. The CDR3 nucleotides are TGCAGTGCTAGAGGGACAGGGCATCAGCCCCAGCATTTT. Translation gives CSARGTGHQPQHF.

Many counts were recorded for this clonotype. The CDR3 nucleotides are TGTGCCAGCATTAAATCCCAGGGATACGGTTCGGATACGCAGTATTTT. Its translation is CASIKSQGYGSDTQYF. The chain employs TRBV28 and TRBJ2-3; possibly TRBD1 for D (5 bases). This CDR3 contains 16 residues. CDR1 and CDR2 from the germline V gene are MDHEN and SYDVKM. The V end lost 7 bases, the J end lost 6 bases, and 23 bases lay between the germline ends.

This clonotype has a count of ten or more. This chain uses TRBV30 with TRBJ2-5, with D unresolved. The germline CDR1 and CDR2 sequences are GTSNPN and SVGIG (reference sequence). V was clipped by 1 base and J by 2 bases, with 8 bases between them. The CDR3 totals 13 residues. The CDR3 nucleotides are TGTGCCTGGAGTGGTCAGCCTCAAGAGACCCAGTACTTC. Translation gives CAWSGQPQETQYF.

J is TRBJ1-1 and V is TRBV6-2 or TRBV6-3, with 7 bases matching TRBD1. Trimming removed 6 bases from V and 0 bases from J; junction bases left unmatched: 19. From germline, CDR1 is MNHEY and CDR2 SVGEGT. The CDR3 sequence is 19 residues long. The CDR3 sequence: CASSDPTGSSYSLNTEAFF. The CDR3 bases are TGTGCCAGCAGCGATCCGACAGGGAGCTCCTATTCCTTGAACACTGAAGCTTTCTTT.

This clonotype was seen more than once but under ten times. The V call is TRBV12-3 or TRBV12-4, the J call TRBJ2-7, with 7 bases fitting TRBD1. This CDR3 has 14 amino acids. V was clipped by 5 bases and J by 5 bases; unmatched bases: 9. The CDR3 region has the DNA TGTGCCAGCAGTACCGGGACAGTTGGGCACGAGCAGTACTTC. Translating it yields CASSTGTVGHEQYF.